This T cell receptor (beta chain) originates from a study of T cell responses to AZD1222 COVID-19 vaccine. For the study at large: Whether given at about 4 or about 12 weeks, second doses were pooled.

V was clipped by 6 bases and J by 2 bases; unmatched bases: 3. The germline V gene encodes CDR1 MGHRA and CDR2 YSYEKL. The CDR3 has 13 residues. Only in-frame clones appear in the TCRdb table, and some are missing; sequencing was by immunoSEQ multiplex PCR. The sample includes 90,000 to 120,000 clones, more than 70% of them seen just once. The receptor was isolated from an adult in good health. The V and J genes are TRBV4-1 and TRBJ1-1, with 7 nucleotides matching TRBD1. Sequenced here: peripheral blood, sampled on day 0 of AZD1222 vaccination. CDR3: CASRRTGNTEAFF. The CDR3 DNA is TGCGCCAGCAGGCGGACAGGTAACACTGAAGCTTTCTTT.